This T cell receptor (beta chain) was found in a study of regulatory T cells in long-lasting Graves disease. Study outcomes and limitations: TCR diversity in persistent Graves' patients was below that of newly diagnosed ones. Persistent disease preferred TRBV28, TRBJ1-2 and TRBJ2-5; new disease, TRBV20-1 and TRBJ2-1.

This CDR3 is 13 amino acids long. V gave up 0 bases and J gave up 2 bases, with 6 bases separating them. CDR1 and CDR2 from the germline V gene are DFQATT and SNEGSKA (reference sequence). As for time point: persistent/refractory GD, antithyroid drugs over 5 years with positive TRAb. Making the TCR library involved RNA that had been extracted from PBMCs. Guidelines of the American Thyroid Association were used to diagnose Graves' disease. One endocrinology department in Xi'an, China, was where patients came from. Sequencing libraries for TCR beta were prepared with iRepertoire HTBI primers and Arm-PCR of CDR3 regions. TCRdb passed the multiplex PCR reads through MiXCR, listing each CDR3 protein once. The sample lists hundreds of thousands of distinct CDR3 sequences, around 20% occurring once. This clonotype has more than one count but fewer than ten. Its antigen remains unidentified.

The sample consisted of peripheral blood mononuclear cells (PBMCs), taken when the disease was refractory, from a patient treated with antithyroid drugs. The source is a female donor with Graves disease. The V call is TRBV20-1, the J call TRBJ2-3, with D unresolved. The CDR3 loop is CSAREDSTDTQYF. As DNA, the CDR3 is TGCAGTGCTAGAGAAGACTCCACAGATACGCAGTATTTT.